These 23 T cell receptor beta chains originate from one sample sequenced in a study of shared clonotypes between healthy human individuals. CD8 cells regarded as naive lacked CD45RO, were positively chosen for CCR7, and omitted terminally differentiated effector memory CD45RA+ cells. Assay: immunoSEQ multiplex PCR; the TCRdb copy retains only in-frame clones and omits some. Among some 2,000,000 clones, less than 95% were seen once, and the ten largest hold about 1.1%. Source material: naive CD8+ T cells sorted from blood. The receptors derive from a man between 18 and 29 years old in good health.

CDR3: CASIRWQTLNYGYTF. CDR3 bases: TGTGCCAGTATTAGGTGGCAGACCCTGAACTATGGCTACACCTTC. The chain combines TRBV6-5 with TRBJ1-2; D not resolved. This CDR3 is built from 15 residues. V was shortened by 9 bases and J by 2 bases, with 19 bases between the two germline ends. Germline-derived CDR1 and CDR2 are MNHEY and SVGAGI.

The V and J genes are TRBV7-9 and TRBJ1-1; the D gene is possibly TRBD1 (5 bases). The germline V gene has CDR1 SEHNR and CDR2 FQNEAQ (reference sequence). V lost 8 bases to trimming and J lost 6 bases, with 13 bases between them. The CDR3 covers 12 residues. Here the CDR3 reads CASGKQGAEAFF. Written as DNA, the CDR3 is TGTGCCAGCGGCAAGCAGGGCGCTGAAGCTTTCTTT.

This rearrangement joins TRBV2 to TRBJ2-7; TRBD2 agrees at 12 bases. The CDR3 contains 15 residues. Germline loops: CDR1 SNHLY, CDR2 FYNNEI. Trimming cost V 5 bases and J 4 bases; bases outside gene matches: 6. The DNA of the CDR3 is TGTGCCAGCAGTCCCGGGACTAGCGGGTTGTACGAGCAGTACTTC. This encodes CASSPGTSGLYEQYF.

V is TRBV27 and J is TRBJ1-6, with a tentative D call TRBD1 (6 bases). This CDR3 is 14 amino acids long. Germline CDR1 and CDR2: MNHEY and SMNVEV (reference sequence). Between the trimmed V and J ends, which lost 7 bases and 10 bases, there was a span of 17 bases. CDR3 nucleotides: TGTGCCAGCAACCTAGGGGGGGGAAGGTCACCCCTCCACTTT. This sequence encodes CASNLGGGRSPLHF.

This sequence joins TRBV10-2 and TRBJ2-1, with a weak D call TRBD1 (6 bases). From germline, CDR1 is WSHSY and CDR2 SAAADI. V lost 0 bases to trimming and J lost 3 bases, with 9 bases between them. The CDR3 runs 15 residues. CDR3 DNA: TGCGCCAGCAGTGAGTCGCCAGGGGACTACAATGAGCAGTTCTTC. It specifies CASSESPGDYNEQFF.

The chain recombines TRBV5-1 with TRBJ2-3; D perhaps matches TRBD1 (6 bases). The ends were cut back, 4 bases at V and 2 bases at J, with 20 bases in the middle. Germline CDR1 SGHRS, CDR2 YFSETQ. The CDR3 runs 17 residues. DNA of the CDR3: TGCGCCAGCAGCCATGACGATGCAGGGGCGGTCACAGATACGCAGTATTTT. Its translation is CASSHDDAGAVTDTQYF.

This clone was recorded once. The V gene is TRBV11-2, the J gene TRBJ2-1; D gene unclear. The ends were cut back, 4 bases at V and 8 bases at J, with 12 bases in the middle. The CDR3 is made up of 13 amino acids. From germline, CDR1 is SGHAT and CDR2 FQNNGV. The CDR3 loop reads CASSSLLWDEQFF. As DNA, the CDR3 is TGTGCCAGCAGCTCACTCCTTTGGGATGAGCAGTTCTTC.

V and J are TRBV11-2 and TRBJ2-7; 13 bases agree with TRBD2. The V and J ends lost 2 bases and 3 bases, in that order; junction bases with no gene match: 4. CDR3 size: 16 residues. Germline V gene sequence: CDR1 SGHAT, CDR2 FQNNGV. CDR3 sequence reads: CASSLSRTSGSYEQYF. CDR3 DNA: TGTGCCAGCAGCTTATCAAGGACTAGCGGGAGCTACGAGCAGTACTTC.

The chain is built from TRBV10-3 and TRBJ2-7; a possible D gene is TRBD2 (6 bases). V shed 11 bases and J shed 5 bases, with 13 bases lying between them. The CDR3 contains 11 residues. Germline V lookup: CDR1 ENHRY, CDR2 SYGVKD. The CDR3: CALGGSDEQYF. The CDR3 nucleotides read TGTGCCCTCGGGGGATCGGACGAGCAGTACTTC.

This clone has a handful of counts. The sample carries other DNA sequences with the same CDR3. V is TRBV27 and J is TRBJ2-2; D unclear. The CDR3 totals 13 residues. The V end lost 1 base, the J end lost 3 bases, and 3 bases lay between the germline ends. The germline gives CDR1 MNHEY, CDR2 SMNVEV (reference sequence). The CDR3 DNA reads as TGTGCCAGCAGTTTATGGGACACCGGGGAGCTGTTTTTT. Translation: CASSLWDTGELFF.

The gene calls are TRBV12-5 and TRBJ2-1; TRBD2 aligns across 8 bases. J lost 3 bases, V lost 2 bases, and 6 bases had no gene match. Per germline, CDR1 LGHNT and CDR2 FRNRAP. The CDR3 is 16 amino acids. In DNA, the CDR3 is TGTGCTAGTGGTTTGCGGCTAGCGGGTCTCTACAATGAGCAGTTCTTC. Its translation is CASGLRLAGLYNEQFF.

The genes are TRBV28 and TRBJ1-5; D uncertain. Between the trimmed V and J ends, which lost 3 bases and 3 bases, there was a span of 9 bases. The CDR3 totals 14 residues. Per the germline V gene, CDR1 is MDHEN and CDR2 is SYDVKM. For the CDR3, the DNA is TGTGCCAGCAGTTTGATAGGTAACAATCAGCCCCAGCATTTT. Its translation: CASSLIGNNQPQHF.

The chain is built from TRBV15 and TRBJ2-3; D uncertain. The CDR3 is made up of 12 amino acids. V shed 8 bases and J shed 4 bases, with 10 bases lying between them. Germline-derived CDR1 and CDR2 are LNHNV and YYDKDF (reference sequence). CDR3 in DNA: TGTGCCACCGAAGATTTCGCAGATACGCAGTATTTT. Translating it yields CATEDFADTQYF.

The chain couples TRBV7-9 to TRBJ2-1, with D possibly being TRBD2 (6 bases). Germline V gene sequence: CDR1 SEHNR, CDR2 FQNEAQ (reference sequence). The V and J ends lost 3 bases and 8 bases respectively, with 11 bases between them. There are 13 residues in the CDR3. CDR3 protein: CASSFGGVDEQFF. CDR3 in DNA: TGTGCCAGCAGCTTCGGAGGGGTCGATGAGCAGTTCTTC.

J is TRBJ2-1 and V is TRBV7-9; D might be TRBD2 (6 bases). The CDR3 is 15 residues long. The germline gives CDR1 SEHNR, CDR2 FQNEAQ (reference sequence). Between the trimmed V and J ends, which lost 5 bases and 5 bases, there was a span of 16 bases. CDR3 coding DNA: TGTGCCAGCAGCACTTCGGGACTCAATGACAATGAGCAGTTCTTC. It is translated as CASSTSGLNDNEQFF.

The genes are TRBV6-6 and TRBJ2-7; the D gene is possibly TRBD1 (5 bases). From germline, CDR1 is MNHNY and CDR2 SVGAGI (reference sequence). This CDR3 is 15 amino acids long. Trimming cost V 0 bases and J 11 bases, with 20 bases left between them. CDR3 region: CASSYSGVVSGAEYF. DNA of the CDR3: TGTGCCAGCAGTTACTCAGGGGTCGTCTCCGGAGCAGAGTACTTC.

The gene calls are TRBV10-2 and TRBJ2-4, with TRBD1 as a possible D gene (8 bases). The CDR3 has 15 amino acids. Looked up from germline, CDR1 is WSHSY and CDR2 is SAAADI. V was clipped by 6 bases and J by 9 bases, with 21 bases between them. The CDR3 DNA sequence: TGCGCCAGCAGCTGGACAGGGCGGGAGATCGGCATTCAGTACTTC. This sequence encodes CASSWTGREIGIQYF.

The chain links TRBV13 to TRBJ2-5; D is possibly TRBD1 (6 bases). The germline V gene encodes CDR1 PRHDT and CDR2 FYEKMQ (reference sequence). This CDR3 has 13 amino acids. V lost 10 bases and J lost 5, with 17 bases in between. The CDR3 nucleotides are TGTGCCACCTCGGCCAATCAGGGGGAGACCCAGTACTTC. Its protein product is CATSANQGETQYF.

V is TRBV5-6 and J is TRBJ1-1; no clear D. V shed 4 bases and J shed 3 bases, with 10 bases lying between them. Germline loops: CDR1 SGHDT, CDR2 YYEEEE. This CDR3 is 13 amino acids long. Here the CDR3 DNA reads TGTGCCAGCAGCGAAGGGAGTCACACTGAAGCTTTCTTT. As protein: CASSEGSHTEAFF.

This rearrangement joins TRBV2 to TRBJ1-2; no reliable D call. Trimming cost V 2 bases and J 1 base, with 11 bases left between them. Per germline, CDR1 SNHLY and CDR2 FYNNEI. CDR3 length: 15 amino acids. The CDR3 protein is CASSELKTNNYGYTF. CDR3 nucleotide sequence: TGTGCCAGCAGTGAATTGAAGACGAATAACTATGGCTACACCTTC.

The chain has TRBV7-6 and TRBJ2-7; 11 nucleotides line up with TRBD1. Germline CDR1 is SGHVS and CDR2 is FNYEAQ. The CDR3 has 15 residues. With V trimmed by 4 bases and J by 4 bases, 6 bases remained unmatched. The CDR3 loop reads CASSSGQGAEYEQYF. CDR3 coding DNA: TGTGCCAGCAGCTCCGGACAGGGGGCGGAGTACGAGCAGTACTTC.

This chain links TRBV7-9 with TRBJ2-5; D unclear. V was clipped by 2 bases and J by 4 bases, with 5 bases between them. Per the germline V gene, CDR1 is SEHNR and CDR2 is FQNEAQ (reference sequence). This CDR3 region has 12 residues. The CDR3 nucleotides read TGTGCCAGCAGCTTATTACGAGAGACCCAGTACTTC. Translation gives CASSLLRETQYF.

On this clone: Its ends do not fully match the called genes, so a read error is possible. The CDR3 coding sequence is TGTGCCAGTAGTAAGGGTCAGGGGCTTAGCAATCAGCCCCAGCGTTTT. Amino acid sequence: CASSKGQGLSNQPQRF. The rearrangement uses TRBV19 and TRBJ1-5; perhaps TRBD1 as D (6 bases). This CDR3 has 16 amino acids. CDR1 is LNHDA, CDR2 SQIVND, per germline (reference sequence).